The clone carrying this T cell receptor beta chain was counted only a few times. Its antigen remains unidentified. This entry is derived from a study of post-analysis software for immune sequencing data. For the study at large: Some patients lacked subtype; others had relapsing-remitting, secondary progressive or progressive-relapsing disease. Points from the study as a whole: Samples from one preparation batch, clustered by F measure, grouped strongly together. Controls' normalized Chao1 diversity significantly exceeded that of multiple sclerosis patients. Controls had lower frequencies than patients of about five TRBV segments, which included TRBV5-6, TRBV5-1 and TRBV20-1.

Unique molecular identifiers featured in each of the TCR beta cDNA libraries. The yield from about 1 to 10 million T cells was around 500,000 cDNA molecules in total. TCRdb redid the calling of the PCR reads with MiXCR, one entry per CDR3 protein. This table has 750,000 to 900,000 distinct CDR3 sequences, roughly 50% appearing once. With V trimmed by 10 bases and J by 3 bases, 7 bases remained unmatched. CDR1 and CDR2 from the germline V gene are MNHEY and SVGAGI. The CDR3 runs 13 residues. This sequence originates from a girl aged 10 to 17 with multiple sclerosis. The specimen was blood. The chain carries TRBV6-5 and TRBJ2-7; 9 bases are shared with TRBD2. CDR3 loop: CAIGTSPGYEQYF. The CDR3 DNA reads TGTGCCATCGGGACTAGCCCAGGCTACGAGCAGTACTTC.